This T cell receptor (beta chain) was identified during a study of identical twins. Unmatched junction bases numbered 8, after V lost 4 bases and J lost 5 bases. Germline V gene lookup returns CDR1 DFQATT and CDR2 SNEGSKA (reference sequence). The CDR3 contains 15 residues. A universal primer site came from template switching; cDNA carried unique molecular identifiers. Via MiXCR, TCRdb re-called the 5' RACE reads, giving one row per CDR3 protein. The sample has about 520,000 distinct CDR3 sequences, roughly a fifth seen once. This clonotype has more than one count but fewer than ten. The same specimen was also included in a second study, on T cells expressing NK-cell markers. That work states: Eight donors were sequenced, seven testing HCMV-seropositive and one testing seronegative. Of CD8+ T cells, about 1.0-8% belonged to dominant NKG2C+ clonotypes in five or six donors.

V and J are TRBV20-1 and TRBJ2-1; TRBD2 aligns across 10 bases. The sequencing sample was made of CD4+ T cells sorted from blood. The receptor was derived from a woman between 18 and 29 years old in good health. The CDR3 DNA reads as TGCAGTGCTATTCCTACTAGCGGGGCCCACAATGAGCAGTTCTTC. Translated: CSAIPTSGAHNEQFF.